Following are 24 T cell receptor beta chains from one sample sequenced in a study of cytomegalovirus exposure and HLA in healthy donors. Primers included in the PCR were 60 Vbeta and 13 Jbeta primers. Here immunoSEQ multiplex PCR was the method, and the copy in TCRdb shows in-frame clones only, minus some. Among 210,000 or so clones listed, 85% were seen once. Sequencing input: PBMCs. Every receptor here comes from a human donor in good health.

The chain has TRBV18 and TRBJ1-3, with 11 bases lining up with TRBD1. V lost 3 bases to trimming and J lost 0 bases; unmatched junction nucleotides: 4. The germline V gene has CDR1 KGHSH and CDR2 LQKENI. The CDR3 extends over 17 amino acids. This CDR3 is CASSPPGTGGSGNTIYF. CDR3 coding DNA: TGTGCCAGCTCACCCCCCGGGACAGGGGGCTCTGGAAACACCATATATTTT.

The chain carries TRBV4-1 and TRBJ1-2; 10 nucleotides align to TRBD1. The CDR3 extends over 19 amino acids. With V trimmed by 1 base and J by 1 base, 12 bases remained unmatched. In germline, CDR1 is MGHRA, CDR2 YSYEKL. As DNA, the CDR3 is TGCGCCAGCAGCCAAGGTGCCGGGACAGGGGCCTTGTTTAACTATGGCTACACCTTC. Translation gives CASSQGAGTGALFNYGYTF.

The V and J genes are TRBV4-3 and TRBJ1-5, with D unresolved. The CDR3 runs 13 residues. Germline V lookup: CDR1 LGHNA, CDR2 YSLEER. V was clipped by 4 bases and J by 7 bases, with 11 bases between them. For the CDR3, the DNA is TGCGCCAGCAGCCCGGGTGAAGGCCAGCCCCAGCATTTT. As protein: CASSPGEGQPQHF.

This clone was recorded a few times. The CDR3 loop reads CAIAWTGFPNEQFF. In DNA form, the CDR3 reads TGTGCCATCGCGTGGACAGGGTTTCCCAATGAGCAGTTCTTC. V gene TRBV10-3 combines with J gene TRBJ2-1; TRBD1 matches 8 bases. V lost 8 bases to trimming and J lost 6 bases; unmatched junction nucleotides: 9. Germline CDR1 and CDR2: ENHRY and SYGVKD. This CDR3 contains 14 residues.

This chain connects TRBV6-5 to TRBJ2-5; D possibly corresponds to TRBD2 (5 bases). This CDR3 spans 13 amino acids. CDR1 is MNHEY and CDR2 is SVGAGI in the germline V gene. Trimming removed 7 bases at V and 2 bases at J, with 11 bases between. The CDR3 DNA follows: TGTGCCAGCACCGATGACTATCAAGAGACCCAGTACTTC. Its translation: CASTDDYQETQYF.

The chain is built from TRBV28 and TRBJ2-7; 7 positions agree with TRBD2. Germline V gene lookup returns CDR1 MDHEN and CDR2 SYDVKM. The J segment lost 6 bases and the V segment lost 6 bases, leaving 5 bases of the junction unmatched. This CDR3 region has 12 residues. This CDR3 is CASSRLAGEQYF. CDR3 in DNA: TGTGCCAGCAGCCGACTAGCTGGCGAGCAGTACTTC.

The chain uses TRBV6-5 and TRBJ2-7; 8 bases are shared with TRBD1. The CDR3 sequence is 13 residues long. After removal of 7 bases from V and 4 bases from J, the junction contained 6 bases not matched to a gene. CDR1 and CDR2 (germline): MNHEY, SVGAGI. CDR3 in amino acids: CASNLQGGYEQYF. In DNA, the CDR3 is TGTGCCAGCAACCTACAGGGGGGATACGAGCAGTACTTC.

The J gene is TRBJ2-7, the V gene TRBV7-2, with 8 bases aligning to TRBD2. Trimming cost V 8 bases and J 4 bases; bases outside gene matches: 10. CDR1 and CDR2 from the germline V gene are SGHTA and FQGNSA. There are 14 residues in the CDR3. DNA of the CDR3: TGTGCCAGCGTAACCGGAGCGGGAGTGTACGAGCAGTACTTC. It yields the protein CASVTGAGVYEQYF.

This chain connects TRBV19 to TRBJ2-2; TRBD2 matches at 7 bases. The germline gives CDR1 LNHDA, CDR2 SQIVND (reference sequence). V lost 3 bases to trimming and J lost 0 bases; unmatched junction nucleotides: 13. The CDR3 contains 19 residues. In nucleotides, the CDR3 is TGTGCCAGTAGTATTTGGTCCTTGCGGGAGCCCCCGAACACCGGGGAGCTGTTTTTT. Its translation is CASSIWSLREPPNTGELFF.

Here the CDR3 reads CASSSPRDEVMKELFF. The CDR3 DNA reads as TGTGCCAGCAGCTCCCCACGGGATGAGGTAATGAAGGAACTGTTTTTT. The rearrangement links TRBV5-5 to TRBJ1-4; D remains ambiguous. The CDR3 spans 16 residues. Per the germline V gene, CDR1 is SGHKS and CDR2 is YYEKEE (reference sequence). Trimming took 3 bases from V and 12 from J, leaving 24 bases between them.

This sequence joins TRBV6-6 and TRBJ2-1; D unresolved. The CDR3 totals 13 residues. Germline V gene data show CDR1 as MNHNY and CDR2 as SVGAGI (reference sequence). The V and J ends lost 2 bases and 9 bases respectively, with 11 bases between them. CDR3 coding DNA: TGTGCCAGCAGTTACACAGTTGTCACTGAGCAGTTCTTC. Residues: CASSYTVVTEQFF.

The chain couples TRBV29-1 to TRBJ1-1; a possible D gene is TRBD1 (6 bases). The length of the CDR3 is 14 residues. Trimming removed 7 bases from V and 1 base from J, with 16 bases in between. The germline V gene encodes CDR1 SQVTM and CDR2 ANQGSEA. The CDR3 region has the DNA TGCAGCGCTCAGACAGGCCTAGAGAACACTGAAGCTTTCTTT. It specifies CSAQTGLENTEAFF.

The chain links TRBV6-5 to TRBJ1-3; tentatively, D is TRBD1 (5 bases). The CDR3 runs 15 residues. V dropped 0 bases and J dropped 2 bases, with 8 bases sitting between them. Germline-derived CDR1 and CDR2 are MNHEY and SVGAGI. This CDR3 reads CASSYSKGPGNTIYF. The CDR3 DNA is TGTGCCAGCAGTTACTCGAAGGGGCCTGGAAACACCATATATTTT.

The rearrangement joins TRBV7-9 to TRBJ2-7; a possible D gene is TRBD1 (6 bases). The CDR3 consists of 16 residues. Deletions cut 1 base from V and 6 bases from J, with 19 bases between. CDR1 SEHNR and CDR2 FQNEAQ come from the germline V gene (reference sequence). The CDR3 protein is CASSLGNGGSSGEQYF. The CDR3, as DNA: TGTGCCAGCAGCTTAGGTAATGGGGGCAGCTCGGGCGAGCAGTACTTC. Combining the CDR3 with reference TRBV7-9 and TRBJ2-7 gives the whole variable domain DTGVSQNPRHKITKRGQNVTFRCDPISEHNRLYWYRQTLGQGPEFLTYFQNEAQLEKSRLLSDRFSAERPKGSFSTLEIQRTEQGDSAMYLCASSLGNGGSSGEQYFGPGTRLTVT.

The chain combines TRBV29-1 with TRBJ2-5; 8 nucleotides line up with TRBD1. The CDR3 is 15 amino acids. J was trimmed by 4 bases and V by 0 bases; bases with no gene match: 7. CDR1 and CDR2 (germline): SQVTM, ANQGSEA. CDR3 protein: CSVEEAGQGGETQYF. The CDR3 DNA is TGCAGCGTTGAAGAGGCAGGACAGGGAGGAGAGACCCAGTACTTC.

The V and J genes are TRBV5-1 and TRBJ2-7; D gene unclear. The germline V and J ends were trimmed by 6 bases and 3 bases, with 22 bases remaining between them. This CDR3 has 16 amino acids. In germline, CDR1 is SGHRS, CDR2 YFSETQ. The CDR3 here is CASIIRTTSGIYEQYF. The CDR3 nucleotides read TGCGCCAGCATCATACGAACCACTTCGGGTATCTACGAGCAGTACTTC.

The chain employs TRBV2 and TRBJ1-3; no reliable D call. Deletions cut 4 bases from V and 4 bases from J, with 14 bases between. Germline-derived CDR1 and CDR2 are SNHLY and FYNNEI. CDR3 length equals 15 residues. CDR3 sequence: CASSVEEVVGNTIYF. As DNA, the CDR3 is TGTGCCAGCAGTGTAGAAGAAGTTGTGGGAAACACCATATATTTT.

The chain links TRBV20-1 to TRBJ2-7; 11 nucleotides match TRBD2. V was pared by 6 bases and J by 7 bases, with 2 bases of the junction left unmatched. This CDR3 has 11 amino acids. Germline V gene data show CDR1 as DFQATT and CDR2 as SNEGSKA (reference sequence). DNA for the CDR3: TGCAGTGCACTAGCGGGAGTGGAGCAGTACTTC. This codes for CSALAGVEQYF.

V usage is TRBV7-9 and J usage is TRBJ2-3; 7 nucleotides match TRBD2. Per the germline V gene, CDR1 is SEHNR and CDR2 is FQNEAQ (reference sequence). This CDR3 contains 15 residues. Trimming at V came to 0 bases and at J to 5 bases, leaving 5 bases not matched to a gene. CDR3 sequence: CASSLAPGRGDTQYF. In nucleotides, the CDR3 is TGTGCCAGCAGCTTAGCGCCAGGGAGGGGAGATACGCAGTATTTT.

V usage is TRBV6-6 and J usage is TRBJ1-4; D is ambiguous. This CDR3 spans 14 amino acids. Trimming stripped 2 bases from V and 5 bases from J, with 9 bases between. Germline loops: CDR1 MNHNY, CDR2 SVGAGI (reference sequence). CDR3: CASSYPGVNEKLFF. Written as DNA, the CDR3 is TGTGCCAGCAGTTACCCCGGGGTAAATGAAAAACTGTTTTTT.

This clone was counted only a few times. The gene calls are TRBV7-2 and TRBJ2-1; D is perhaps TRBD2 (5 bases). The CDR3 spans 14 residues. Trimming pared 1 base from V and 2 bases from J, leaving 6 bases between. CDR1 and CDR2 (germline): SGHTA, FQGNSA. The CDR3 nucleotides read TGTGCCAGCAGCTTAGTCGGGACCTACAATGAGCAGTTCTTC. This translates into CASSLVGTYNEQFF.

In its sample, this clone was seen once. The chain is built from TRBV30 and TRBJ2-7; no firm D call. Deletions cut 0 bases from V and 4 bases from J, with 7 bases between. In germline, CDR1 is GTSNPN, CDR2 SVGIG (reference sequence). This CDR3 has 12 residues. The CDR3 DNA reads as TGTGCCTGGAGTGTGTCCGGGTACGAGCAGTACTTC. Its protein product is CAWSVSGYEQYF.

The gene calls are TRBV19 and TRBJ2-1, with 8 bases aligning to TRBD2. The CDR3 loop spans 15 amino acids. Trimming took 3 bases from V and 2 from J; bases not matched to a gene: 3. Per the germline V gene, CDR1 is LNHDA and CDR2 is SQIVND (reference sequence). CDR3 coding DNA: TGTGCCAGTAGTATCACTAGCGGTGCCTACAATGAGCAGTTCTTC. Protein sequence: CASSITSGAYNEQFF.

This clone turned up a few times. V gene TRBV7-9 combines with J gene TRBJ1-2; D unclear. Germline V gene sequence: CDR1 SEHNR, CDR2 FQNEAQ (reference sequence). CDR3 length: 12 residues. With 2 bases removed from V and 7 bases from J, the gap between germline ends came to 8 bases. Here the CDR3 reads CASSLLEGGYTF. The DNA of the CDR3 is TGTGCCAGCAGCTTACTCGAGGGTGGCTACACCTTC.